This is a list of T cell receptor beta chains from one sample in a study of CD8 T cells in Susac syndrome. TCRdb itself ran the immunoSEQ multiplex PCR reads through MiXCR, one entry per CDR3 protein. In the table there are roughly 100,000 distinct CDR3 sequences, about 95% of which are singletons. The specimen sequenced was CD8+ T cells from PBMCs. The receptors here all came from a human donor with Susac syndrome. CDR3s include the opening cysteine and the closing phenylalanine or tryptophan. The D gene is left open where the match is weak. Clone size appears in some rows only: once, few, many, or a class for an expanded clone.

j_call clone_size d_call v_call cdr3_nt cdr3_aa
TRBJ2-1 - TRBD2 TRBV29-1 TGCAGCGTTGACGACTTAGCGGGGGGCCTCTACAATGAGCAGTTCTTC CSVDDLAGGLYNEQFF
TRBJ1-2 - - TRBV2 TGTGCCAGCAGTGTTCGACAGGAGGGTGAGGGCTACACCTTC CASSVRQEGEGYTF
TRBJ1-5 - TRBD1 TRBV29-1 TGCAGCGTGACCGGGACAGGTGCTAATCAGCCCCAGCATTTT CSVTGTGANQPQHF
TRBJ1-3 once TRBD1 TRBV5-4 TGTGCCAGCACCCGGGAGGGGGCTCGGGACACCATATATTTT CASTREGARDTIYF
TRBJ1-1 - - TRBV29-1 TGCAGCGTTCGGGGGACGGAGAACACTGAAGCTTTCTTT CSVRGTENTEAFF
TRBJ2-3 - - TRBV20-1 TGCAGTGCGTCAGGGATCGGAACAGATACGCAGTATTTT CSASGIGTDTQYF
TRBJ2-7 few TRBD2 TRBV29-1 TGCAGCGCCTTTAGCGGGGAAGGCGAGCAGTACTTC CSAFSGEGEQYF
TRBJ1-2 - - TRBV7-9 TGTGCCAGCACCCACCCTAGCGGACAGAACTATGGCTACACCTTC CASTHPSGQNYGYTF
TRBJ2-2 - - TRBV3-1 TGTGCCAGCATGGAAGGAGGTGCCAACACCGGGGAGCTGTTTTTT CASMEGGANTGELFF
TRBJ1-4 - TRBD1 TRBV7-9 TGTGCCAGCAGCATGCCAGGGGGAGTTGAAAAACTGTTTTTT CASSMPGGVEKLFF
TRBJ2-7 - TRBD1 TRBV27 TGTGCCAGCAGTCGCTCCGGGACAGGGTCCCCCAATGGATACGAGCAGTACTTC CASSRSGTGSPNGYEQYF
TRBJ1-5 - - TRBV6-2/TRBV6-3 TGTGCCAGCAGTTACTCAGGGGTCAATCAGCCCCAGCATTTT CASSYSGVNQPQHF
TRBJ2-1 few - TRBV11-2 TGTGCCAGCGAGGGCTCCTACAATGAGCAGTTCTTC CASEGSYNEQFF
TRBJ1-6 - - TRBV4-2 TGTGCCAGCAGCCAAGATGAAGGCTCTTCACCCCTCCACTTT CASSQDEGSSPLHF
TRBJ1-1 - TRBD1 TRBV20-1 TGCAGTGCTGATACGGACAGGGGGAGAATGAACACTGAAGCTTTCTTT CSADTDRGRMNTEAFF
TRBJ2-1 - TRBD2 TRBV3-1 TGTGCCAGCAGCCGACGACTAGCGGGGGGGACGAATGAGCAGTTCTTC CASSRRLAGGTNEQFF
TRBJ2-2 - TRBD1 TRBV6-5 TGTGCCAGCAGTTACCGCTACAGGGGAGCCGGGGAGCTGTTTTTT CASSYRYRGAGELFF
TRBJ1-2 - TRBD1 TRBV27 TGTGCCAGCAGTTTAAGTGTAGCAGGGGGTGACCATTTTGGCTACACCTTC CASSLSVAGGDHFGYTF
TRBJ2-7 - TRBD2 TRBV20-1 TGCAGTGCTAAGACTAGCGGGCAAACCTACGAGCAGTACTTC CSAKTSGQTYEQYF
TRBJ2-7 - - TRBV4-1 TGCGCCAGCAGCCTAGACAGCGAGCAGTACTTC CASSLDSEQYF
TRBJ2-7 - TRBD1 TRBV5-6 TGTGCCAGCAGCTTGGTCGGGACAGGGGGCTACGAGCAGTACTTC CASSLVGTGGYEQYF
TRBJ2-7 - - TRBV20-1 TGCAGTGCTAGACGGACAAGCTACTACGAGCAGTACTTC CSARRTSYYEQYF
TRBJ2-2 - - TRBV11-3 TGTGCCAGCAGCCTAGGACCGGCCGGGGAGCTGTTTTTT CASSLGPAGELFF
TRBJ2-3 - TRBD1 TRBV20-1 TGCAGTGTCACGGGACAGACAGATACGCAGTATTTT CSVTGQTDTQYF
TRBJ2-3 - - TRBV20-1 TGCAGTGCCAGGACCACCGCCGGACCAGATACGCAGTATTTT CSARTTAGPDTQYF
TRBJ1-1 few - TRBV4-1 TGCGCCAGCATCCCCCCAGGGGACACTGAAGCTTTCTTT CASIPPGDTEAFF
TRBJ2-5 - TRBD1 TRBV24-1 TGTGCCACCAGTGAATACCGGGACAGCTTACAAGAGACCCAGTACTTC CATSEYRDSLQETQYF
TRBJ2-3 - - TRBV30 TGTGCCTGGACCGCGACAGATACGCAGTATTTT CAWTATDTQYF
TRBJ1-2 - - TRBV20-1 TGCAGTGCTAGAGGACACCGACAGAACTATGGCTACACCTTC CSARGHRQNYGYTF
TRBJ1-5 - TRBD1 TRBV2 TGTGCCAGCAGCCTGGACAGGGGCAGCAATCAGCCCCAGCATTTT CASSLDRGSNQPQHF
TRBJ2-2 - - TRBV6-5 TGTGCCAGCAGTTACACGCCAGGGGCCGGGGAGCTGTTTTTT CASSYTPGAGELFF
TRBJ1-3 - - TRBV9 TGTGCCAGCAGCGCCAAGAGCTCTGGAAACACCATATATTTT CASSAKSSGNTIYF